A selection of T cell receptor beta chains follows, all from one sample in a study of T cells in Graves' hyperthyroidism and ophthalmopathy. Each CDR3 protein gets one entry after TCRdb re-called the multiplex PCR reads with MiXCR. The table has 400,000 or so distinct CDR3 sequences, over 11% seen once; the top ten hold 28%. Sequencing was performed on blood. The source of these receptors is a man in his forties or fifties with Graves' ophthalmopathy. Both conserved end residues are part of each CDR3. The D gene is left open where the match is weak. The size of a clone is reported for some rows only, either as once, few or many, or as a class for expanded clones.

J: TRBJ2-1
V: TRBV20-1
length: 15
size: many
D: TRBD1
DNA: TGCAGTGCCCCCAGTTCGACGGGCAGGGGGAATGAGCAGTTCTTC
CDR3: CSAPSSTGRGNEQFF

J: TRBJ2-1
V: TRBV20-1
length: 18
size: many
D: TRBD2
DNA: TGCAGTGCCACAGTCGCAGCCGAGACTAGCGGGAGGCGCAATGAGCAGTTCTTC
CDR3: CSATVAAETSGRRNEQFF

J: TRBJ2-3
V: TRBV6-1
length: 17
size: many
D: TRBD2
DNA: TGTGCCAGCAGTGAAGCGGTGGCTAGCGGGAGAGAAGATACGCAGTATTTT
CDR3: CASSEAVASGREDTQYF

J: TRBJ2-5
V: TRBV7-7
length: 14
size: -
D: -
DNA: TGTGCTAGCAGCTTAGGGCAGATCCAAGAGACCCAGTACTTC
CDR3: CASSLGQIQETQYF

J: TRBJ2-3
V: TRBV28
length: 15
size: many
D: -
DNA: TGTGCCAGCAGACCAGACAGTACTAGCACAGATACGCAGTATTTT
CDR3: CASRPDSTSTDTQYF

J: TRBJ2-7
V: TRBV24-1
length: 15
size: few
D: TRBD2
DNA: TGTGCCACCAGTGATGGGGGACTAGCGGACTACGAGCAGTACTTC
CDR3: CATSDGGLADYEQYF

J: TRBJ2-3
V: TRBV4-1
length: 16
size: many
D: -
DNA: TGCGCCAGCAGTCCAGCGGGCAGGTTATTCACAGATACGCAGTATTTT
CDR3: CASSPAGRLFTDTQYF

J: TRBJ2-6
V: TRBV6-1
length: 16
size: few
D: TRBD2
DNA: TGTGCCAGCACCAAAACGGGGGGGGGAGGGGCCAACGTCCTGACTTTC
CDR3: CASTKTGGGGANVLTF

J: TRBJ2-1
V: TRBV12-3/TRBV12-4
length: 18
size: few
D: -
DNA: TGTGCCAGCAGTTTTGGCGGGACGCACGGGGGCTCCTACAATGAGCAGTTCTTC
CDR3: CASSFGGTHGGSYNEQFF

J: TRBJ2-1
V: TRBV19
length: 16
size: few
D: -
DNA: TGTGCCAGTAGCCCGGACAGATTGCCCATCTACAATGAGCAGTTCTTC
CDR3: CASSPDRLPIYNEQFF

J: TRBJ2-7
V: TRBV28
length: 14
size: many
D: TRBD1
DNA: TGTGCCAGCAGTTTAACAGGGGGCGTCTACGAGCAGTACTTC
CDR3: CASSLTGGVYEQYF

J: TRBJ2-5
V: TRBV12-3/TRBV12-4
length: 14
size: many
D: -
DNA: TGTGCCAGCAGTTTTCTGGGGGAGGCAAGCGGCCAGTACTTC
CDR3: CASSFLGEASGQYF

J: TRBJ1-5
V: TRBV4-2
length: 17
size: -
D: -
DNA: TGTGCCAGCAGCCAAGGGACTTCGGGACTGAACAATCAGCCCCAGCATTTT
CDR3: CASSQGTSGLNNQPQHF

J: TRBJ1-1
V: TRBV2
length: 13
size: -
D: -
DNA: TGTGCCAGCAGTGGGGACACGAGTACTGAAGCTTTCTTT
CDR3: CASSGDTSTEAFF

J: TRBJ1-5
V: TRBV12-3/TRBV12-4
length: 11
size: many
D: -
DNA: TGTGCCTCCCTCTTGGGTCAGCCCCAGCATTTT
CDR3: CASLLGQPQHF

J: TRBJ2-1
V: TRBV20-1
length: 13
size: many
D: TRBD2
DNA: TGCAGTGCCCAGCGGGAGGCCTACAATGAGCAGTTCTTC
CDR3: CSAQREAYNEQFF

J: TRBJ2-1
V: TRBV11-2
length: 14
size: many
D: TRBD2
DNA: TGTGCCAGCAGCAACGGGCGGGAGTACCATGAGCAGTTCTTC
CDR3: CASSNGREYHEQFF

J: TRBJ2-3
V: TRBV11-2
length: 18
size: many
D: TRBD2
DNA: TGTGCCAGCAGCCAAGGGACTAGCGGGAGGGCCAGCGCAGATACGCAGTATTTT
CDR3: CASSQGTSGRASADTQYF

J: TRBJ2-1
V: TRBV9
length: 16
size: many
D: -
DNA: TGTGCCAGCAGCGTAGCTCCCACCTCCAACACGGGTGAGCAGTTCTTC
CDR3: CASSVAPTSNTGEQFF

J: TRBJ2-4
V: TRBV5-1
length: 16
size: many
D: -
DNA: TGCGCCAGCAGCTTGGGGGGTCAACTAGCCAAAAACATTCAGTACTTC
CDR3: CASSLGGQLAKNIQYF

J: TRBJ2-3
V: TRBV5-1
length: 16
size: many
D: TRBD2
DNA: TGCGCCAGCAGCTTGGGACTAGCGGGAGCCACAGATACGCAGTATTTT
CDR3: CASSLGLAGATDTQYF

J: TRBJ2-1
V: TRBV18
length: 12
size: many
D: -
DNA: TGTGCCAGCTCACCACCCGGGACCCGGTCGTTCTTC
CDR3: CASSPPGTRSFF

J: TRBJ2-3
V: TRBV5-4
length: 16
size: -
D: -
DNA: TGTGCCAGCAGCCTCCCGGGACTGTCATATCTTGATACGCAGTATTTT
CDR3: CASSLPGLSYLDTQYF

J: TRBJ2-7
V: TRBV19
length: 14
size: -
D: -
DNA: TGTGCCAGTAGTGTTCCGGGACCGGGCTACGAGCAGTACTTC
CDR3: CASSVPGPGYEQYF

J: TRBJ1-2
V: TRBV6-1
length: 13
size: few
D: -
DNA: TGTGCCAGCAGTGCTCAGGGGCCCTATGGCTACACCTTC
CDR3: CASSAQGPYGYTF

J: TRBJ2-1
V: TRBV10-3
length: 15
size: many
D: TRBD2
DNA: TGTGCCATCAGTGAAAGGGCGGGAGTGGGCAATGAGCAGTTCTTC
CDR3: CAISERAGVGNEQFF

J: TRBJ1-6
V: TRBV7-8
length: 16
size: many
D: -
DNA: TGTGCCAGCAGCTTAGGATTCCGAGATGCTAATTCACCCCTCCACTTT
CDR3: CASSLGFRDANSPLHF

J: TRBJ2-7
V: TRBV29-1
length: 13
size: many
D: -
DNA: TGCAGCGCCTATAGGTCAGGTTCCTACGAGCAGTACTTC
CDR3: CSAYRSGSYEQYF

J: TRBJ2-3
V: TRBV20-1
length: 15
size: -
D: TRBD2
DNA: TGCAGTGCCCGGGGTAGCGGGAGGAGCACAGATACGCAGTATTTT
CDR3: CSARGSGRSTDTQYF

J: TRBJ2-1
V: TRBV7-2
length: 13
size: -
D: -
DNA: TGTGCCAGCAGCTTATCCCCCAACAATGAGCAGTTCTTC
CDR3: CASSLSPNNEQFF

J: TRBJ2-7
V: TRBV7-8
length: 15
size: many
D: TRBD1
DNA: TGTGCCAGCAGCCTAAGGGGACAGACAAGCTACGAGCAGTACTTC
CDR3: CASSLRGQTSYEQYF

J: TRBJ2-7
V: TRBV25-1
length: 15
size: few
D: TRBD1
DNA: TGTGCCAGCAGTGAATCCGGGACAGGATTGTACGAGCAGTACTTC
CDR3: CASSESGTGLYEQYF

J: TRBJ2-1
V: TRBV7-2
length: 17
size: many
D: TRBD2
DNA: TGTGCCAGCAGCTATTCCGGGACTAGCGGTCGAAGGGATGAGCAGTTCTTC
CDR3: CASSYSGTSGRRDEQFF

J: TRBJ2-1
V: TRBV5-1
length: 16
size: few
D: TRBD2
DNA: TGCGCCAGCGGACTAGCGGGAGTAAGGTCCTACAATGAGCAGTTCTTC
CDR3: CASGLAGVRSYNEQFF

J: TRBJ2-1
V: TRBV19
length: 14
size: -
D: TRBD2
DNA: TGTGCCAGTCGAGCGGGAGAATTCTACAATGAGCAGTTCTTC
CDR3: CASRAGEFYNEQFF

J: TRBJ1-4
V: TRBV7-2
length: 14
size: few
D: TRBD1
DNA: TGTGCCAGCAGCCTCGACAGGGTTAATGAAAAACTGTTTTTT
CDR3: CASSLDRVNEKLFF

J: TRBJ2-2
V: TRBV11-2
length: 15
size: -
D: -
DNA: TGTGCCAGCAGCCGGGTGTCAGGGGCGGGCGGGGAGCTGTTTTTT
CDR3: CASSRVSGAGGELFF

J: TRBJ2-1
V: TRBV10-3
length: 15
size: many
D: TRBD1
DNA: TGTGCCATCAGTCAGGGGGCGGCCGGTTACAATGAGCAGTTCTTC
CDR3: CAISQGAAGYNEQFF

J: TRBJ1-2
V: TRBV11-3
length: 12
size: many
D: -
DNA: TGTGCCAGCAGCTTAGGAACTTATGGCTACACCTTC
CDR3: CASSLGTYGYTF

J: TRBJ2-6
V: TRBV7-9
length: 18
size: -
D: TRBD1
DNA: TGTGCCAGCAGCTACCGGGACAGGGGCATCGCTGGGGCCAACGTCCTGACTTTC
CDR3: CASSYRDRGIAGANVLTF

J: TRBJ1-2
V: TRBV10-2
length: 14
size: many
D: -
DNA: TGCGCCAGCACTCAGAAGATCCTGATGTATGGCTACACCTTC
CDR3: CASTQKILMYGYTF